This T cell receptor (beta chain) appears in the sequencing data of a study of blood T cell repertoires in COVID-19. Study background: Samples taken during acute and convalescent COVID-19 were collected in the United States, Italy and Spain.

Authors' data handling: Estimation of nucleated cell counts was performed using reference gene primer amplification. The table came from immunoSEQ multiplex PCR; TCRdb's copy has only in-frame clones and leaves some out. That table gives V, J and clone size, and the DNA gave D and trimming. Here the sample spans roughly 340,000 clones, 80% to 90% being singletons. The CDR3 totals 17 residues. V dropped 2 bases and J dropped 2; count of bases not matched to a gene: 9. Germline CDR1 LGHDT, CDR2 YNNKEL (reference sequence). Participants, about 18 to 90 years old, spanned fewer than 30 US areas. Which cohort a participant joined came from the clinical history participants gave.

The V and J genes are TRBV3-1 (or the pseudogene TRBV3-2) and TRBJ1-1; 9 nucleotides agree with TRBD1. Material for sequencing was PBMCs or T cells enriched from blood (not recorded which). The sequence was obtained from a man between 18 and 29 years old who had recovered from COVID-19. This CDR3 reads CASSQRDREVENTEAFF. CDR3 DNA sequence: TGTGCCAGCAGCCAAAGGGACAGGGAGGTGGAAAACACTGAAGCTTTCTTT.